The T cell receptor beta chain described here comes from a study of cytotoxic CD8 clonotypes in ibrutinib-treated CLL. In the study overall: IGHV unmutated around 17; relapsed/refractory some ten; treatment-naive roughly 15.

Investigators sought sequencing depths of between 1 in 200,000 and 1 in 1 million T cells. Data came from immunoSEQ multiplex PCR; TCRdb stores just in-frame clones and leaves some out. Of 53,000 or so clones listed, about 54% are singletons. CDR1 is ENHRY, CDR2 SYGVKD, per germline. The CDR3 totals 16 residues. The ends were cut back, 7 bases at V and 0 bases at J, with 16 bases in the middle. This clone was seen only a few times. The sequences come from PBMCs, collected at disease progression, from a patient treated with ibrutinib. This clonotype originated in a human donor with chronic lymphocytic leukemia. The rearrangement uses TRBV10-3 and TRBJ1-3, with D unresolved. The CDR3 region is CAIIHTKETSGNTIYF. CDR3 DNA: TGTGCCATCATTCATACCAAAGAAACCTCTGGAAACACCATATATTTT.